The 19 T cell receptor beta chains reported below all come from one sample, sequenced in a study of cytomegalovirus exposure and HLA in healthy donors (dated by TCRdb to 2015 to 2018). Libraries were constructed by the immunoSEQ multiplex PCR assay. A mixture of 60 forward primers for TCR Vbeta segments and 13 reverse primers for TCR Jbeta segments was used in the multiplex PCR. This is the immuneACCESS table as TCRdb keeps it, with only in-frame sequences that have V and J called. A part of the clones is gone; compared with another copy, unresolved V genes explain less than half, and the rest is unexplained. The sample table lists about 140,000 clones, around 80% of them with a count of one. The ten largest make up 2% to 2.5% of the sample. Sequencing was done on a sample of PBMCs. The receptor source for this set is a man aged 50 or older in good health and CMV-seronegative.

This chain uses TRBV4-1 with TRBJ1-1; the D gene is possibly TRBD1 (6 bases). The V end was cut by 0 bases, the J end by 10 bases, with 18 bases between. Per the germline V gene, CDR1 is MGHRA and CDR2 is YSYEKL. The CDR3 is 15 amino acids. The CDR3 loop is CASSQEKLQGNGAFF. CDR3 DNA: TGCGCCAGCAGCCAAGAGAAGTTACAGGGCAATGGAGCTTTCTTT.

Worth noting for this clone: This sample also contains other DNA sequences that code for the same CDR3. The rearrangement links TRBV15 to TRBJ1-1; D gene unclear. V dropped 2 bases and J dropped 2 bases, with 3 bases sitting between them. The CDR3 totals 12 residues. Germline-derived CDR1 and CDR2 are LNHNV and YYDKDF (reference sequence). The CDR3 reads CATSRSNTEAFF. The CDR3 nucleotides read TGTGCCACCAGCAGATCAAACACTGAAGCTTTCTTT.

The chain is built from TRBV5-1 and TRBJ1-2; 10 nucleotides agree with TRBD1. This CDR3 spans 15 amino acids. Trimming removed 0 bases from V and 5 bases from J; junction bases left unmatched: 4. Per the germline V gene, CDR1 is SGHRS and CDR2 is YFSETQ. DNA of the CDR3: TGCGCCAGCAGCTTGGGACAGGGGGCTGGGTATGGCTACACCTTC. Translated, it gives CASSLGQGAGYGYTF.

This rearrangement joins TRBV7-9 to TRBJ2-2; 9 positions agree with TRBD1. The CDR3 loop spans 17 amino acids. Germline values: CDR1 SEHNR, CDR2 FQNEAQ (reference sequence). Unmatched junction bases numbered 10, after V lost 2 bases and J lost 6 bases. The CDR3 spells CASSLLTGGSRAGELFF. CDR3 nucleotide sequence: TGTGCCAGCAGCTTATTGACAGGGGGATCGCGGGCCGGGGAGCTGTTTTTT.

This CDR3 reads CASSLTSGGHRSYNEQFF. DNA for the CDR3: TGTGCCAGCAGCTTGACTAGCGGGGGGCACAGGTCCTACAATGAGCAGTTCTTC. V usage is TRBV5-4 and J usage is TRBJ2-1; 12 bases agree with TRBD2. The V gene end was trimmed by 1 base and the J gene end by 1 base; junction bases not matched to a gene: 6. The CDR3 sequence is 18 residues long. Germline assignment: CDR1 SGHNT and CDR2 YYREEE (reference sequence).

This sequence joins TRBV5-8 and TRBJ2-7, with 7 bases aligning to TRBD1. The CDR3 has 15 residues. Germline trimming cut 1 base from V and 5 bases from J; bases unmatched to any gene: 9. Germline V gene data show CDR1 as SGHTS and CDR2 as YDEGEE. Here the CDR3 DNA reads TGTGCCAGCAGCTTGTGGTCAGGGGGTCGGAACGAGCAGTACTTC. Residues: CASSLWSGGRNEQYF.

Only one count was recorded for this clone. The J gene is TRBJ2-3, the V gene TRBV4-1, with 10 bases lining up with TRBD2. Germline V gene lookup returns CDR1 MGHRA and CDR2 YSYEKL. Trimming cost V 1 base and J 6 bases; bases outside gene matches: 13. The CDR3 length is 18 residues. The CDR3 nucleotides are TGCGCCAGCAGCCAAGCAGAAATAGCGGGAGGAGGGTTGGATACGCAGTATTTT. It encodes CASSQAEIAGGGLDTQYF.

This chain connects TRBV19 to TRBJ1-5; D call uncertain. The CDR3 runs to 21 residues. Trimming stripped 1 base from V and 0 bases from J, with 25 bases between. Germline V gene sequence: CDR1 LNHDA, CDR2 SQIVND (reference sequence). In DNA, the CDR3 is TGTGCCAGTAGTATAGGTGAAAGGTGGGGAGTCGGTCGATATAGCAATCAGCCCCAGCATTTT. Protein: CASSIGERWGVGRYSNQPQHF.

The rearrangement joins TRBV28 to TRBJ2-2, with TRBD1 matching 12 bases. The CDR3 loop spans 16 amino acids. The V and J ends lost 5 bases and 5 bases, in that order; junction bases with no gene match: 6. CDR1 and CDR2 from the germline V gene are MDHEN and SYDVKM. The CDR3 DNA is TGTGCCAGCAGTGGATCGGGACAGGGGGCGACCGGGGAGCTGTTTTTT. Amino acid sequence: CASSGSGQGATGELFF.

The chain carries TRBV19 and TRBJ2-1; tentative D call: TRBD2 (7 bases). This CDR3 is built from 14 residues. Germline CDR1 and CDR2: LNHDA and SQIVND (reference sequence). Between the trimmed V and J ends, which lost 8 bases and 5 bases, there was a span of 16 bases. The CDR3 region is CASGWRGGNNEQFF. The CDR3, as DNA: TGTGCCAGTGGATGGAGGGGGGGAAACAATGAGCAGTTCTTC.

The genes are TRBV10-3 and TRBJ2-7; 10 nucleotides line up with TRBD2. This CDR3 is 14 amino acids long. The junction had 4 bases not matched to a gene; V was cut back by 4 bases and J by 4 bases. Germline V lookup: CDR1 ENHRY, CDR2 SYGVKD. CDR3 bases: TGTGCCATCAGTGGGCTAGCGGGAGAGTACGAGCAGTACTTC. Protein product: CAISGLAGEYEQYF.

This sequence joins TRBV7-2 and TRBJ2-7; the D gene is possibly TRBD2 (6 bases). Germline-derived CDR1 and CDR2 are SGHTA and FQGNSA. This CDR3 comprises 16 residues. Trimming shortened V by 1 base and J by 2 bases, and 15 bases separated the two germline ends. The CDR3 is CASSLDGTSNTYEQYF. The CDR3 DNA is TGTGCCAGCAGCTTAGATGGGACTTCTAACACCTACGAGCAGTACTTC.

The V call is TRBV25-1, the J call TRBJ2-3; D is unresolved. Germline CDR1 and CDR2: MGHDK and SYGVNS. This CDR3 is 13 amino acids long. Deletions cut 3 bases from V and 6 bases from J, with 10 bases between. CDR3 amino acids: CASSEVHSDTQYF. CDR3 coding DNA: TGTGCCAGCAGTGAGGTCCACTCGGATACGCAGTATTTT. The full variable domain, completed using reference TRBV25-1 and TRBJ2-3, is EADIYQTPRYLVIGTGKKITLECSQTMGHDKMYWYQQDPGMELHLIHYSYGVNSTEKGDLSSESTVSRIRTEHFPLTLESARPSHTSQYLCASSEVHSDTQYFGPGTRLTVL.

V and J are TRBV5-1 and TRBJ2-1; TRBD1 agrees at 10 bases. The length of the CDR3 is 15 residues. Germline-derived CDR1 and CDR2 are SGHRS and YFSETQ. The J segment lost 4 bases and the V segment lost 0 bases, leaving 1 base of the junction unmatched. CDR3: CASSLEGQGYNEQFF. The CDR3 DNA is TGCGCCAGCAGCTTGGAGGGACAGGGGTACAATGAGCAGTTCTTC.

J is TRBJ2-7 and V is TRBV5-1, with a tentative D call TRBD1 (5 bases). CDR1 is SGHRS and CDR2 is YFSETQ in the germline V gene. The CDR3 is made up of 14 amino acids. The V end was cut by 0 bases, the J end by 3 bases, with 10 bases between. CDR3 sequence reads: CASSLGQSFYEQYF. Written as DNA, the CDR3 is TGCGCCAGCAGCTTGGGACAGTCCTTCTACGAGCAGTACTTC.

CDR3 coding DNA: TGTGCCAGCAGCTCCTGGAGGGAGTCCTACAATGAGCAGTTCTTC. This translates into CASSSWRESYNEQFF. The chain couples TRBV5-6 to TRBJ2-1; tentative D call: TRBD2 (6 bases). CDR3 length equals 15 residues. Germline CDR1 and CDR2: SGHDT and YYEEEE. The germline V and J ends were trimmed by 3 bases and 1 base, with 11 bases remaining between them.

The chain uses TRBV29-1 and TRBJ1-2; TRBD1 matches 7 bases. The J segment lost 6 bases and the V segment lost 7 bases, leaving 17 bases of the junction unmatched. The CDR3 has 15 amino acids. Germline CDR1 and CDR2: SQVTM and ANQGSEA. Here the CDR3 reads CSAGPEGAVLDGYTF. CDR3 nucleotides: TGCAGCGCTGGGCCAGAGGGGGCCGTTTTAGATGGCTACACCTTC.

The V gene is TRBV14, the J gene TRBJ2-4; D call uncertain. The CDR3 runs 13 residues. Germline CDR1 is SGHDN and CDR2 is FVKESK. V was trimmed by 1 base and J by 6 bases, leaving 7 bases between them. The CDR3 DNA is TGTGCCAGCAGCCAAGGGAGTAGAAACATTCAGTACTTC. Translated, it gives CASSQGSRNIQYF.

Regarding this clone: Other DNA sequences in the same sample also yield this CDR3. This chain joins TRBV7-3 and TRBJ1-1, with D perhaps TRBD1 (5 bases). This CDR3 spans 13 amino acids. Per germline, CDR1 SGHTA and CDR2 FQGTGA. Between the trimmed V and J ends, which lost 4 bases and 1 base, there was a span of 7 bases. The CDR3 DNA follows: TGTGCCAGCAGCTCGCAGGGGAACACTGAAGCTTTCTTT. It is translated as CASSSQGNTEAFF. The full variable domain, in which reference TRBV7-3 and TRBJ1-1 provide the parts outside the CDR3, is GAGVSQTPSNKVTEKGKYVELRCDPISGHTALYWYRQSLGQGPEFLIYFQGTGAADDSGLPNDRFFAVRPEGSVSTLKIQRTERGDSAVYLCASSSQGNTEAFFGQGTRLTVV.